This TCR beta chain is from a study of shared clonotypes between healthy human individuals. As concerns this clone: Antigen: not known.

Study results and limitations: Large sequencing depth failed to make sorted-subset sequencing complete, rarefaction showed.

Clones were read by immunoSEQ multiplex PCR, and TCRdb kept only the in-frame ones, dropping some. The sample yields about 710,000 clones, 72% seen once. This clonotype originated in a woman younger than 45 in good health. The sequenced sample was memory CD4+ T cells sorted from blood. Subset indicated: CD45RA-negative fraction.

This CDR3 is CAGLGDNYRGYTF. The DNA for the CDR3 is TGTGCCGGCCTTGGGGACAACTATCGCGGCTACACCTTC. This chain links TRBV6-1 with TRBJ1-2; TRBD1 might be the D (6 bases). Germline V gene lookup returns CDR1 MNHNS and CDR2 SASEGT. V was pared by 11 bases and J by 8 bases, with 21 bases between. The CDR3 is 13 amino acids.